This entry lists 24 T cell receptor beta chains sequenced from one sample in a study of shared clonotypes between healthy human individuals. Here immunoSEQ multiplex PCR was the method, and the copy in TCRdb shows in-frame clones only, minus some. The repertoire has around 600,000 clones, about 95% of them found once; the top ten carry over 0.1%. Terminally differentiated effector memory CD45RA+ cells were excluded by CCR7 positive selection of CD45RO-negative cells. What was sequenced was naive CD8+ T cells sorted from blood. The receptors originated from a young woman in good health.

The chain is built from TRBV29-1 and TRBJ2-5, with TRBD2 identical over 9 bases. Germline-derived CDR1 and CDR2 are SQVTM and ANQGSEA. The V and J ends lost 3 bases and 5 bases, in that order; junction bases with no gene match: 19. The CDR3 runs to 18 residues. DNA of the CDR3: TGCAGCGTTGAGAACCCTAAATTTAATAGCGGGAGAATTGAGACCCAGTACTTC. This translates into CSVENPKFNSGRIETQYF.

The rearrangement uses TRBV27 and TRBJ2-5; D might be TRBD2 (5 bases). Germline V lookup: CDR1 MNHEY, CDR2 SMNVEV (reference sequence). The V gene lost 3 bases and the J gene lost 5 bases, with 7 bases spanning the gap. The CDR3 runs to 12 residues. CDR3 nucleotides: TGTGCCAGCAGTTTCCGAGGGGAGACCCAGTACTTC. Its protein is CASSFRGETQYF.

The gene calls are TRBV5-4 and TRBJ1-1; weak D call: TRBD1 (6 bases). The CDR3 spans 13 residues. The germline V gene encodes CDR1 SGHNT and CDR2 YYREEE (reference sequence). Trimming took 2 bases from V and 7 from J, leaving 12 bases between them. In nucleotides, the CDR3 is TGTGCCAGCAGCTTCGTGGGGGCTAATGAAGCTTTCTTT. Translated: CASSFVGANEAFF.

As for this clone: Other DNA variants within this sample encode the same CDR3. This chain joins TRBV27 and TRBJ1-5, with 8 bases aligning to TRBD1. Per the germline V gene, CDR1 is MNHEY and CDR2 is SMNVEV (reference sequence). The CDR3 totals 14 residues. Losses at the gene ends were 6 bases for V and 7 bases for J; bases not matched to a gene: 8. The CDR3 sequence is CASSLGQGEQPQHF. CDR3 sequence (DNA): TGTGCCAGCAGCTTAGGACAGGGAGAACAGCCCCAGCATTTT.

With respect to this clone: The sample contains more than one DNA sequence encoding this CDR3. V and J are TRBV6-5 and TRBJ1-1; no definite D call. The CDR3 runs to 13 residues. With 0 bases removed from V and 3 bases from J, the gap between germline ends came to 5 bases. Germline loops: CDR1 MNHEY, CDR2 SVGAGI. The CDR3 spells CASSYSRDTEAFF. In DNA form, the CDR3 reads TGTGCCAGCAGTTACTCGAGGGACACTGAAGCTTTCTTT.

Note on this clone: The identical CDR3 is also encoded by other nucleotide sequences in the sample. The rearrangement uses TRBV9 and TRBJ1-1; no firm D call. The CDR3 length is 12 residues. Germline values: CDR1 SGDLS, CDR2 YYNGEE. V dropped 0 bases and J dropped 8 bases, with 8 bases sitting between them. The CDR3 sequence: CASSVGGTEAFF. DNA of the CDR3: TGTGCCAGCAGCGTAGGAGGAACCGAAGCTTTCTTT.

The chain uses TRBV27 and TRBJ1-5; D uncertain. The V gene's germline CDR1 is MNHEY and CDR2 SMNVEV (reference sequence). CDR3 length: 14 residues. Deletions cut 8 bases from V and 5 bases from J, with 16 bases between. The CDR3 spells CASRQNGPYQPQHF. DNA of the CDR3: TGTGCCAGCCGCCAGAATGGGCCGTATCAGCCCCAGCATTTT.

The CDR3 here is CASSEASNPQYSVYF. CDR3 nucleotides: TGTGCCAGCAGTGAAGCATCCAACCCACAATATTCTGTGTACTTC. The chain links TRBV6-1 to TRBJ2-7; unclear D gene. The CDR3 runs to 15 residues. V shed 0 bases and J shed 12 bases, with 21 bases lying between them. Germline CDR1 and CDR2: MNHNS and SASEGT.

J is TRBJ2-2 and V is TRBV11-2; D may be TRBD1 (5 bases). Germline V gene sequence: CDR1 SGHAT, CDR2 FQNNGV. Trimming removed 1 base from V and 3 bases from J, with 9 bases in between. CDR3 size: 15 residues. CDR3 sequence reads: CASSLVQAYTGELFF. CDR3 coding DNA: TGTGCCAGCAGCTTAGTACAGGCTTACACCGGGGAGCTGTTTTTT.

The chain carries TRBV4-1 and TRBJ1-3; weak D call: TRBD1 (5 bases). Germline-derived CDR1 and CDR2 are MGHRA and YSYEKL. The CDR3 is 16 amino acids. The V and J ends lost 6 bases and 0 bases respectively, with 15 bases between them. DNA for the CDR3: TGCGCCAGCAGAGAGACAGAATCGAGCTCTGGAAACACCATATATTTT. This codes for CASRETESSSGNTIYF.

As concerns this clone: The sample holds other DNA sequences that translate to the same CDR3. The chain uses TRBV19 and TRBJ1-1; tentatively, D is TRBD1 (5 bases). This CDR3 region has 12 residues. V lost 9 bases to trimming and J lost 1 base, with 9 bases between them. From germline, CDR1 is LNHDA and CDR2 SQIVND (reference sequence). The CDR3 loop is CASRTGNTEAFF. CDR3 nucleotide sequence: TGTGCCAGCCGAACAGGGAACACTGAAGCTTTCTTT.

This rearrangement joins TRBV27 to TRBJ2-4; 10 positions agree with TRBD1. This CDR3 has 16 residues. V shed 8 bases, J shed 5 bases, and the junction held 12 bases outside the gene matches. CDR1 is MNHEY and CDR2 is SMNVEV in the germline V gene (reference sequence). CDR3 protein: CASVDRLGTGENIQYF. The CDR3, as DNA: TGTGCCAGCGTCGACCGTCTGGGGACAGGGGAAAACATTCAGTACTTC.

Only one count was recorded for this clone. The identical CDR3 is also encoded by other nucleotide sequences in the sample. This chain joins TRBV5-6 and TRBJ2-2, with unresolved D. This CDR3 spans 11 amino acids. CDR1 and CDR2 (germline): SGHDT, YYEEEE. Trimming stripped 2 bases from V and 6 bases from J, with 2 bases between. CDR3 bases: TGTGCCAGCAGCTTATCCGGGGAGCTGTTTTTT. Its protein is CASSLSGELFF.

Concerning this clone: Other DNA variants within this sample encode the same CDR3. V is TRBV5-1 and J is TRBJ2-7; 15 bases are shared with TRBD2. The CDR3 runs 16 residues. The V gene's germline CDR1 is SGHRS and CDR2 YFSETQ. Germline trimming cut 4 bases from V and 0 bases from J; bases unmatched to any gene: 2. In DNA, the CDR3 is TGCGCCAGCAGCCTGGGACTAGCGGGGGGCTCCTACGAGCAGTACTTC. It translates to CASSLGLAGGSYEQYF. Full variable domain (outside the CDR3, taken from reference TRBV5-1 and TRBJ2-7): KAGVTQTPRYLIKTRGQQVTLSCSPISGHRSVSWYQQTPGQGLQFLFEYFSETQRNKGNFPGRFSGRQFSNSRSEMNVSTLELGDSALYLCASSLGLAGGSYEQYFGPGTRLTVT.

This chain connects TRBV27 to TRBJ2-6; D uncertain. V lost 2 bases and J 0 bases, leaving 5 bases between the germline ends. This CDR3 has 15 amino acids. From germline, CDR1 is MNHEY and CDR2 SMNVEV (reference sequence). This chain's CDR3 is CASSLGVSGANVLTF. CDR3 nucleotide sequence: TGTGCCAGCAGTTTAGGGGTCTCTGGGGCCAACGTCCTGACTTTC.

The CDR3 DNA is TGTGCCAGCAGTTTGACTAGCGGGAGCGAGCAGTACTTC. Residues: CASSLTSGSEQYF. The chain has TRBV27 and TRBJ2-5; 12 bases match TRBD2. The end of the DNA fits TRBJ2-7 better, so the J call may be wrong. Germline V CDR1 and CDR2: MNHEY, SMNVEV (reference sequence). There are 13 residues in the CDR3.

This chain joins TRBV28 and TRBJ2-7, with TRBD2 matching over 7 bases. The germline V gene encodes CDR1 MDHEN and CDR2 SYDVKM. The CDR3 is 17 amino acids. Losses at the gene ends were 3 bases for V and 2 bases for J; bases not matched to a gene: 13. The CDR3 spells CASSFHIGGGAAYEQYF. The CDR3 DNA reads TGTGCCAGCAGTTTTCACATCGGGGGAGGGGCCGCCTACGAGCAGTACTTC.

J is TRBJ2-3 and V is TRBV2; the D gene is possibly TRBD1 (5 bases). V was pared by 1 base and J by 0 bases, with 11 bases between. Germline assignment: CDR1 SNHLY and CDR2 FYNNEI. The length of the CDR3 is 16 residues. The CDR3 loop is CASSEEGQDSTDTQYF. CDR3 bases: TGTGCCAGCAGTGAAGAGGGGCAGGATAGCACAGATACGCAGTATTTT.

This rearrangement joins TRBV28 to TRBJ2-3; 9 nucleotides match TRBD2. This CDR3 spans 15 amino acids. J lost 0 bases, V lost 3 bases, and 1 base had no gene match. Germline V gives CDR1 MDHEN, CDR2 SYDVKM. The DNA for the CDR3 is TGTGCCAGCAGTTTTACTAGCGGGAGCACAGATACGCAGTATTTT. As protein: CASSFTSGSTDTQYF.

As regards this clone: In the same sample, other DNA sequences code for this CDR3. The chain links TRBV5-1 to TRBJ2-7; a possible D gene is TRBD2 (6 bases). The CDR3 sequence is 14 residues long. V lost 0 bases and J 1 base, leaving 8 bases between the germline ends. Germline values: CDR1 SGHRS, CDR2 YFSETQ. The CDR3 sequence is CASSLGDSSYEQYF. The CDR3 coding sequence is TGCGCCAGCAGCTTGGGGGACTCGTCCTACGAGCAGTACTTC.

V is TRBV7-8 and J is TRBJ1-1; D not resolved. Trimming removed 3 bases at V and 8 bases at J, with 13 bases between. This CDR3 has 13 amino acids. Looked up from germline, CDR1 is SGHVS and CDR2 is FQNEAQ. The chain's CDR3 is CASSLDAGAEAFF. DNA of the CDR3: TGTGCCAGCAGCTTGGACGCGGGCGCAGAAGCTTTCTTT.

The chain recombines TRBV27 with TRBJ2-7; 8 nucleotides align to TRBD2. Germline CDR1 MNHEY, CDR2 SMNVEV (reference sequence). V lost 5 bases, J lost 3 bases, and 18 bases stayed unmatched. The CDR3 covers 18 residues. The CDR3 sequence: CASSTNGPGASGYYEQYF. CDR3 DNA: TGTGCCAGCAGTACTAATGGCCCTGGGGCTAGCGGGTACTACGAGCAGTACTTC.

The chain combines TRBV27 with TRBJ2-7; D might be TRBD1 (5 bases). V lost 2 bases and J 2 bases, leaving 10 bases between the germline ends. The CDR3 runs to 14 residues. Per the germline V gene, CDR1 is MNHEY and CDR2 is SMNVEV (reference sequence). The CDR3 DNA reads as TGTGCCAGCAGTTTAACCGGACAAACCTACGAGCAGTACTTC. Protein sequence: CASSLTGQTYEQYF.

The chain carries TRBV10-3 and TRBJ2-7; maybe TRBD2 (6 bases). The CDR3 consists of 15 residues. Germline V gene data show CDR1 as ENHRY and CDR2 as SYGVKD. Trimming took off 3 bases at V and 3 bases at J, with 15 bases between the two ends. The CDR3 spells CAISERDRESYEQYF. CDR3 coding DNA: TGTGCCATCAGTGAAAGGGACCGGGAGAGCTACGAGCAGTACTTC.